Below are 21 T cell receptor beta chains sequenced from a single sample in a study of blood T cell repertoires in COVID-19 (dated by TCRdb to about 2020). Library preparation used the immunoSEQ multiplex PCR assay. TCRdb mirrors the immuneACCESS table, restricted to in-frame sequences. Some clones are absent from its copies; in checked studies, under half trace to an unresolved V gene, and the reason for the others is unknown. The sample contains nearly 50,000 clones, approximately 90% of them found a single time. Around 5% of the sample goes to the ten largest clones. The sequenced sample consisted of peripheral blood. The receptors were gathered from a man aged 40-55 years with active COVID-19.

The chain links TRBV5-4 to TRBJ2-1, with 9 bases that match TRBD2. Trimming took 6 bases from V and 10 from J; bases not matched to a gene: 14. CDR1 SGHNT and CDR2 YYREEE come from the germline V gene (reference sequence). The CDR3 sequence is 15 residues long. The CDR3 DNA reads as TGTGCCAGCACCGCCGGGACTAGCAGGGCAAGGGAGCAGTTCTTC. Protein product: CASTAGTSRAREQFF.

CDR3 loop: CASSLSTGGINEQYF. CDR3 nucleotides: TGTGCCAGCAGCCTTTCTACAGGGGGGATCAACGAGCAGTACTTC. This sequence joins TRBV11-2 and TRBJ2-7, with 8 bases aligning to TRBD1. The CDR3 runs 15 residues. The germline CDR1 and CDR2 sequences are SGHAT and FQNNGV. V was clipped by 5 bases and J by 5 bases; unmatched bases: 11.

V usage is TRBV2 and J usage is TRBJ2-3, with 12 bases identical to TRBD2. This CDR3 contains 20 residues. Trimming removed 6 bases from V and 2 bases from J; junction bases left unmatched: 18. The V gene's germline CDR1 is SNHLY and CDR2 FYNNEI. The CDR3 bases are TGTGCCAGCAGGGAACCCAAGACTAGCGGGAGCTCGCACCCCACAGATACGCAGTATTTT. Translating it yields CASREPKTSGSSHPTDTQYF.

V gene TRBV11-1 combines with J gene TRBJ1-4; no firm D call. V was trimmed by 4 bases and J by 5 bases, leaving 14 bases between them. This CDR3 region has 15 residues. Germline V CDR1 and CDR2: SGHAT, FQDESV (reference sequence). The CDR3 DNA sequence: TGTGCCAGCAGCTCGGCAGAGGATTTAAATGAAAAACTGTTTTTT. Its translation: CASSSAEDLNEKLFF.

The genes are TRBV19 and TRBJ1-1; 10 bases line up with TRBD1. The CDR3 covers 15 residues. The germline gives CDR1 LNHDA, CDR2 SQIVND (reference sequence). After removal of 6 bases from V and 2 bases from J, the junction contained 6 bases not matched to a gene. CDR3 region: CASRWSTGGNTEAFF. The CDR3 DNA sequence: TGTGCCAGTAGATGGTCGACAGGGGGCAACACTGAAGCTTTCTTT.

The V gene is TRBV4-1, the J gene TRBJ2-7; 10 positions match TRBD2. The germline V gene has CDR1 MGHRA and CDR2 YSYEKL. The CDR3 runs to 15 residues. V was pared by 3 bases and J by 6 bases, with 8 bases of the junction left unmatched. This CDR3 is CASSQTGLAEGEQYF. CDR3 coding DNA: TGCGCCAGCAGCCAGACAGGACTAGCGGAAGGCGAGCAGTACTTC.

This chain joins TRBV7-9 and TRBJ1-2, with a possible D match to TRBD1 (6 bases). Germline V lookup: CDR1 SEHNR, CDR2 FQNEAQ (reference sequence). This CDR3 is built from 16 residues. Trimming cost V 1 base and J 4 bases, with 16 bases left between them. The CDR3 here is CASSLEGGPGIYGYTF. In nucleotides, the CDR3 is TGTGCCAGCAGCTTAGAGGGGGGGCCCGGTATCTATGGCTACACCTTC.

The V gene is TRBV5-1, the J gene TRBJ2-7; TRBD1 agrees at 9 bases. Germline CDR1 SGHRS, CDR2 YFSETQ. V lost 9 bases, J lost 3 bases, and 10 bases stayed unmatched. The CDR3 is 14 residues long. For the CDR3, the DNA is TGCGCCACCCGGATGGGACAGGGCAACTACGAGCAGTACTTC. It codes for CATRMGQGNYEQYF.

This chain connects TRBV5-1 to TRBJ2-1; tentative D call: TRBD2 (6 bases). Germline CDR1 reads SGHRS; CDR2 reads YFSETQ. This CDR3 contains 11 residues. The ends were cut back, 4 bases at V and 12 bases at J, with 11 bases in the middle. CDR3 protein: CASSPGVWQFF. CDR3 DNA: TGCGCCAGCAGCCCGGGGGTGTGGCAGTTCTTC.

In this sample, this clone turned up once. The rearrangement uses TRBV19 and TRBJ2-2; 7 nucleotides match TRBD2. Unmatched junction bases numbered 25, after V lost 11 bases and J lost 7 bases. This CDR3 spans 18 amino acids. Germline V gene sequence: CDR1 LNHDA, CDR2 SQIVND (reference sequence). Here the CDR3 reads CALKRKTGGYWDGGELFF. The CDR3 DNA is TGTGCCCTAAAACGAAAGACCGGGGGGTATTGGGATGGCGGGGAGCTGTTTTTT.

The chain recombines TRBV27 with TRBJ2-1; TRBD2 matches at 11 bases. Germline CDR1 and CDR2: MNHEY and SMNVEV (reference sequence). The CDR3 length is 18 residues. V shed 3 bases, J shed 0 bases, and the junction held 7 bases outside the gene matches. The DNA of the CDR3 is TGTGCCAGCAGTTTCGGGGCTAGCGGGAGGTTCTCCTACAATGAGCAGTTCTTC. Translation: CASSFGASGRFSYNEQFF.

This clone came up a few times. The rearrangement links TRBV11-2 to TRBJ2-3, with a weak D call TRBD1 (6 bases). Germline loops: CDR1 SGHAT, CDR2 FQNNGV. This CDR3 comprises 14 residues. Trimming removed 0 bases at V and 4 bases at J, with 8 bases between. The CDR3 DNA sequence: TGTGCCAGCAGCTTAGACAGGGGCCCAGATACGCAGTATTTT. This translates into CASSLDRGPDTQYF.

The chain carries TRBV27 and TRBJ2-5, with D maybe TRBD1 (6 bases). The CDR3 consists of 13 residues. V was cut by 4 bases and J by 4 bases, with 10 bases left in between. Germline V lookup: CDR1 MNHEY, CDR2 SMNVEV (reference sequence). The CDR3 nucleotides read TGTGCCAGCAGTTGGGGGCGCGGAGAGACCCAGTACTTC. As protein: CASSWGRGETQYF.

The rearrangement uses TRBV27 and TRBJ2-7, with 7 bases aligning to TRBD1. CDR1 is MNHEY, CDR2 SMNVEV, per germline (reference sequence). CDR3 length: 14 amino acids. The V and J ends lost 5 bases and 7 bases, in that order; junction bases with no gene match: 11. The CDR3 loop is CASSQGDSGREQYF. The CDR3, as DNA: TGTGCCAGCAGTCAAGGGGACAGTGGCCGGGAGCAGTACTTC.

The chain uses TRBV18 and TRBJ1-1; D unclear. The CDR3 spans 15 residues. Germline V gene data show CDR1 as KGHSH and CDR2 as LQKENI. Trimming stripped 6 bases from V and 3 bases from J, with 17 bases between. The DNA of the CDR3 is TGTGCCAGCTCCACCAGTGGACGGAGGGACACTGAAGCTTTCTTT. Its protein is CASSTSGRRDTEAFF.

The V and J genes are TRBV7-8 and TRBJ1-5, with 7 positions matching TRBD1. V gave up 3 bases and J gave up 6 bases; unmatched junction bases: 5. The CDR3 has 14 amino acids. Looked up from germline, CDR1 is SGHVS and CDR2 is FQNEAQ. The CDR3 loop is CASSFDRVGQPQHF. CDR3 DNA sequence: TGTGCCAGCAGCTTCGACAGGGTTGGTCAGCCCCAGCATTTT.

The table lists this clone with a few counts. The chain uses TRBV29-1 and TRBJ1-2; 7 bases fit TRBD1. Trimming took 0 bases from V and 8 from J; bases not matched to a gene: 6. The germline V gene encodes CDR1 SQVTM and CDR2 ANQGSEA. CDR3 length: 13 amino acids. The CDR3 loop is CSVEDYRGEGYTF. CDR3 coding DNA: TGCAGCGTTGAAGATTACAGGGGAGAGGGCTACACCTTC.

The rearrangement links TRBV7-6 to TRBJ2-5; possible D gene TRBD2, 6 bases. Germline V gene data show CDR1 as SGHVS and CDR2 as FNYEAQ. Trimming removed 4 bases at V and 1 base at J, with 10 bases between. There are 14 residues in the CDR3. The CDR3 is CASSSSSVQETQYF. The CDR3 DNA is TGTGCCAGCAGCTCCTCTAGCGTCCAAGAGACCCAGTACTTC.

This chain joins TRBV5-6 and TRBJ1-2; D is perhaps TRBD1 (6 bases). Trimming shortened V by 4 bases and J by 8 bases, and 24 bases separated the two germline ends. There are 16 residues in the CDR3. Germline CDR1 SGHDT, CDR2 YYEEEE. Here the CDR3 DNA reads TGTGCCAGCAGCCGATGGCCCGGGGGGGCATTGCAGGGCTACACCTTC. Its protein product is CASSRWPGGALQGYTF.

V is TRBV7-9 and J is TRBJ1-6; D is perhaps TRBD1 (5 bases). Per germline, CDR1 SEHNR and CDR2 FQNEAQ (reference sequence). Trimming removed 6 bases from V and 10 bases from J, with 25 bases in between. The CDR3 consists of 17 residues. In nucleotides, the CDR3 is TGTGCCAGCAGACAGTTAAGCGGGGGGACTTGGTGGTCACCCCTCCACTTT. This codes for CASRQLSGGTWWSPLHF.

The genes are TRBV28 and TRBJ2-7; possibly TRBD2 for D (5 bases). The CDR3 spans 15 residues. Trimming pared 9 bases from V and 0 bases from J, leaving 18 bases between. The V gene's germline CDR1 is MDHEN and CDR2 SYDVKM. CDR3 region: CARTPTRRGSYEQYF. The CDR3 DNA reads as TGTGCCAGGACGCCCACCAGACGGGGCTCCTACGAGCAGTACTTC.